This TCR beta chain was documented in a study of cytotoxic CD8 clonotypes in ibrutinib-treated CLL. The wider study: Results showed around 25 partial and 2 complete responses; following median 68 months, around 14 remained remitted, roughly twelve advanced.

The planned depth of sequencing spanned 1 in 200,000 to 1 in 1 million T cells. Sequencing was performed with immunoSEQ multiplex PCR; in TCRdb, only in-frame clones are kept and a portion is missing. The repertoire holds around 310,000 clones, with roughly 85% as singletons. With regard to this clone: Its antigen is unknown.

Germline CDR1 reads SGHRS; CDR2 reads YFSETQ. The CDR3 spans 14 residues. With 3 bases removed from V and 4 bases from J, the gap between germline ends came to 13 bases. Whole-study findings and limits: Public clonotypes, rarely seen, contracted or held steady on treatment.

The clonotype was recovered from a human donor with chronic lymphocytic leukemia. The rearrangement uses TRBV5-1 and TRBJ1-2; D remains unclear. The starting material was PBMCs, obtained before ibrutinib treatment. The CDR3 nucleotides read TGCGCCAGCAGCTCTTGGACCGAGAGCTATGGCTACACCTTC. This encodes CASSSWTESYGYTF.